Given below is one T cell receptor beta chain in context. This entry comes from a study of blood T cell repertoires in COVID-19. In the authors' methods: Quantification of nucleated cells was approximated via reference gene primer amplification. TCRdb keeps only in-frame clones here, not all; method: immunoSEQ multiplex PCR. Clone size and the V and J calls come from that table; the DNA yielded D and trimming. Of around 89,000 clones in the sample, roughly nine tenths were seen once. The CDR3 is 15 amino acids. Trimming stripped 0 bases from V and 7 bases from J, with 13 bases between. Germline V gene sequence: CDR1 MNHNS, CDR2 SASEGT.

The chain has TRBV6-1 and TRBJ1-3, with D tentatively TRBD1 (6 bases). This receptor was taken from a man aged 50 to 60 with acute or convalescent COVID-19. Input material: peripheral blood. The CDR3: CASSEAIQGSNTIYF. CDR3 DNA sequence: TGTGCCAGCAGTGAAGCGATACAGGGCAGCAACACCATATATTTT.